This T cell receptor (beta chain) was identified in a study of a mutant IDH1 vaccine in newly diagnosed glioma (dated by TCRdb to the early 2020s). About the study as a whole: Across visits V03 through V10, patients got a total of eight vaccinations, given in weeks 1, 3, 5, 7, 11, 15, 19 and 23. Vaccination began 4-6 weeks after radiotherapy alone, or alongside temozolomide cycles in the chemotherapy-containing groups. Prior to enrollment, standard therapy consisting of radiotherapy alone, temozolomide alone, or radiochemotherapy with temozolomide had been administered to patients, with the combination being received by most patients. For exploratory analyses, some 24 treated patients had longitudinal TCRB deep sequencing done wherever samples were available. Six visits were used for peripheral blood collection: V03 (baseline), V05, V07, V10, V12 and V13. Of the 30 or so patients who were treated, about 60% were male and roughly 38% were female, and the mean age was around 43 years. The investigation overall reported the following: Immune responses induced by the vaccine were seen in about 93% of patients across multiple MHC alleles. The authors noted that analyses of patient blood samples could not be reproduced because of sample limitations. Pseudoprogression appeared unrelated to alterations in the top peripheral T cell clonotypes detected by TCRB sequencing. Availability determined which PBMC samples were chosen for TCRB deep sequencing.

V lost 4 bases and J lost 4 bases; the stretch between them is 4 bases long. The CDR3 sequence holds 11 residues, the cysteine and phenylalanine included. The only DNA kept is the CDR3, 33 bases in frame from the first base. CDR1 and CDR2, per the germline V gene, are MNHEY and SVGAGI. Library prep was done by the immunoSEQ multiplex PCR assay. The hsTCRB Kit was used according to the manufacturer's protocol to amplify rearranged TCR beta chain sequences. TCRB libraries were sequenced on an Illumina MiSeq. Per the original workflow: Demultiplexing, trimming and gene mapping were performed with the kit vendor's proprietary platform. TCRdb took this table from immuneACCESS and kept in-frame rearrangements with V and J called. Such tables lack part of the clones; where checked against another copy, unresolved V genes explain under half of the gap, and the rest is unexplained. That table is the source of V, J and clone size, and D and trimming were worked out from the DNA. The table for this sample lists about 40,000 clones; roughly 84% of them were counted only once. The leading ten clones occupy 2.2% of the sample.

The sample's time point label, decoded: week 11, during vaccination. A 20-mer mutant IDH1 peptide at 300 micrograms in Montanide made up each vaccine dose, which was injected subcutaneously together with topical imiquimod. The donors had newly diagnosed IDH1-mutant astrocytomas of WHO grade 3 or 4 that showed loss of nuclear ATRX. The samples were drawn from NOA16, a multicentre, single-arm, open-label phase I trial in Germany that tested a mutant IDH1 peptide vaccine in humans for the first time. The DNeasy Blood and Tissue Kit was used to extract genomic DNA from EDTA blood for TCRB sequencing. In its sample, this clone was seen a few times. No antigen is known for it. The input lacks base qualities; no much larger clone sits a single base away.

The sequencing here drew on PBMCs, taken from a glioma patient whose treatment included an IDH1 peptide vaccine. The source is a man aged 35 to 55 with glioma. The chain is made from TRBV6-5 and TRBJ1-2; the D gene identity is not certain. The bases are TGTGCCAGCAGTTCGAGCTATGGCTACACCTTC. It is translated as CASSSSYGYTF.